These 26 T cell receptor beta chains share one sample of origin, sequenced in a study of T cells in Graves' hyperthyroidism and ophthalmopathy. Using RNA transcripts as the source, TCR beta CDR3 regions were amplified. First-round RT-PCR with HTBI primers amplified the TCR CDR3 region. TCRdb ran MiXCR on the multiplex PCR reads and lists one entry per CDR3 protein. This repertoire shows fewer than 400,000 distinct CDR3 sequences, approximately 15% found once; its top ten account for roughly 25%. The sequencing input was blood. These receptors were taken from a woman aged 18-29 years with Graves' hyperthyroidism that later progressed to Graves' ophthalmopathy.

The chain combines TRBV28 with TRBJ2-2; D gene uncertain. The germline V gene has CDR1 MDHEN and CDR2 SYDVKM. The CDR3 consists of 16 residues. V lost 6 bases and J lost 0, with 14 bases in between. CDR3 in DNA: TGTGCCAGCAGCTTTCGCCTAGGAACGAACACCGGGGAGCTGTTTTTT. It encodes CASSFRLGTNTGELFF.

Worth noting for this clonotype: With a much larger clone just one base away, this may be a read error. The rearrangement links TRBV6-5 to TRBJ1-1; maybe TRBD1 (5 bases). Germline V gene sequence: CDR1 MNHEY, CDR2 SVGAGI. This CDR3 region has 14 residues. Trimming took 2 bases from V and 0 from J, leaving 7 bases between them. CDR3 sequence (DNA): TGTGCCAGCAGTTACGCGGGGCTGAACACTGAAGCTTTCTTT. Encoded protein: CASSYAGLNTEAFF.

This clonotype was seen at least ten times. V usage is TRBV27 and J usage is TRBJ2-7, with 12 bases matching TRBD1. CDR1 and CDR2 from the germline V gene are MNHEY and SMNVEV (reference sequence). The CDR3 spans 14 residues. J lost 6 bases, V lost 5 bases, and 5 bases had no gene match. CDR3 DNA: TGTGCCAGCAGTACCGGGACAGGGGGCTTCGAGCAGTACTTC. Amino acid sequence: CASSTGTGGFEQYF.

As for this clonotype: This may be a read error, as it is one base from a much larger clone. This chain uses TRBV6-5 with TRBJ2-7; D ambiguous. CDR1 is MNHEY, CDR2 SVGAGI, per germline. The CDR3 runs 13 residues. The CDR3 DNA reads TGTACCAGCAGTTATCTCCCGGGTTGGGAGCAGTACTTC. Its protein product is CTSSYLPGWEQYF.

The sample holds many counts of this clonotype. V usage is TRBV6-1 and J usage is TRBJ1-5, with 9 positions matching TRBD1. CDR3 length: 18 residues. Losses at the gene ends were 5 bases for V and 5 bases for J; bases not matched to a gene: 16. Germline V gene data show CDR1 as MNHNS and CDR2 as SASEGT. The chain's CDR3 is CASSSAGQGVHQDQPQHF. In DNA, the CDR3 is TGTGCCAGCAGTTCGGCGGGACAGGGAGTCCATCAGGATCAGCCCCAGCATTTT.

This clonotype was found many times. The rearrangement links TRBV28 to TRBJ2-7; tentatively, D is TRBD2 (6 bases). In germline, CDR1 is MDHEN, CDR2 SYDVKM. The CDR3 has 12 residues. Trimming left V 7 bases short and J 6 bases short, with 13 bases between. CDR3 in DNA: TGTGCCAGCACCCCCGGGGGAGGCGAGCAGTACTTC. Its protein is CASTPGGGEQYF.

This clonotype has a handful of counts. The CDR3 here is CSAQQTSGKYEQYF. CDR3 in DNA: TGCAGTGCCCAGCAGACTAGCGGGAAATACGAGCAGTACTTC. The genes are TRBV20-1 and TRBJ2-7; 11 positions match TRBD2. CDR1 DFQATT and CDR2 SNEGSKA come from the germline V gene (reference sequence). J lost 4 bases, V lost 6 bases, and 8 bases had no gene match. The CDR3 extends over 14 amino acids.

This chain joins TRBV19 and TRBJ1-2; D gene ambiguous. V was pared by 7 bases and J by 5 bases, with 11 bases between. The CDR3 runs 12 residues. Germline loops: CDR1 LNHDA, CDR2 SQIVND (reference sequence). For the CDR3, the DNA is TGTGCCAGTACCTCGCCGAAGTATGGCTACACCTTC. The encoded protein is CASTSPKYGYTF.

This clonotype was recorded many times. V and J are TRBV20-1 and TRBJ2-3; 15 nucleotides agree with TRBD2. The germline CDR1 and CDR2 sequences are DFQATT and SNEGSKA (reference sequence). J lost 1 base, V lost 6 bases, and 11 bases had no gene match. CDR3 length equals 18 residues. Here the CDR3 DNA reads TGCAGTGCACTGGCCCCGGGACTAGCGGGAGGCGGCACAGATACGCAGTATTTT. It encodes CSALAPGLAGGGTDTQYF.

This clonotype was picked up many times. The chain carries TRBV14 and TRBJ2-7, with 10 bases that match TRBD2. V lost 2 bases, J lost 4 bases, and 5 bases stayed unmatched. This CDR3 is 15 amino acids long. The germline gives CDR1 SGHDN, CDR2 FVKESK. The DNA of the CDR3 is TGTGCCAGCAGCCAACTTCCGGGACTAGCGTACGAGCAGTACTTC. Its translation is CASSQLPGLAYEQYF.

The V call is TRBV5-6, the J call TRBJ2-1; TRBD2 might be the D (6 bases). The CDR3 totals 14 residues. The V gene's germline CDR1 is SGHDT and CDR2 YYEEEE. Trimming shortened V by 0 bases and J by 3 bases, and 7 bases separated the two germline ends. The CDR3 coding sequence is TGTGCCAGCAGCTTGGGACTAGGCTACAATGAGCAGTTCTTC. Translating gives CASSLGLGYNEQFF.

This clonotype was seen at least ten times. V is TRBV9 and J is TRBJ2-7; no clear D. Germline-derived CDR1 and CDR2 are SGDLS and YYNGEE. V gave up 4 bases and J gave up 5 bases, with 16 bases separating them. The CDR3 contains 14 residues. The CDR3 sequence: CASSTWSPSHEQYF. CDR3 in DNA: TGTGCCAGCAGCACCTGGAGTCCCAGCCACGAGCAGTACTTC.

This clonotype came up a few times. Here the CDR3 reads CASSSRSYGYTF. For the CDR3, the DNA is TGTGCCAGTAGTAGCCGTTCCTATGGCTACACCTTC. The chain combines TRBV19 with TRBJ1-2; D call uncertain. CDR1 and CDR2 (germline): LNHDA, SQIVND (reference sequence). The CDR3 length is 12 residues. V was trimmed by 4 bases and J by 4 bases, leaving 7 bases between them.

This clonotype was detected a few times. The V gene is TRBV4-3, the J gene TRBJ1-6; D is uncertain. The CDR3 extends over 16 amino acids. Germline CDR1 LGHNA, CDR2 YSLEER. V lost 0 bases and J lost 5, with 11 bases in between. The CDR3 DNA follows: TGCGCCAGCAGCCAAGATGGGCAAGGGAATAATTCACCCCTCCACTTT. Translated: CASSQDGQGNNSPLHF.

This clonotype was detected many times. V and J are TRBV20-1 and TRBJ1-4; a possible D gene is TRBD1 (6 bases). Trimming took off 3 bases at V and 3 bases at J, with 14 bases between the two ends. Germline-derived CDR1 and CDR2 are DFQATT and SNEGSKA (reference sequence). CDR3 size: 15 residues. The CDR3 spells CSARQRQESNEKLFF. The CDR3 DNA follows: TGCAGTGCTAGGCAAAGACAGGAATCTAATGAAAAACTGTTTTTT.

The V gene is TRBV18, the J gene TRBJ1-2; D ambiguous. V lost 2 bases to trimming and J lost 0 bases, with 10 bases between them. Germline assignment: CDR1 KGHSH and CDR2 LQKENI. The CDR3 covers 15 residues. In nucleotides, the CDR3 is TGTGCCAGCTCACCAAGCCGGCCTTCTAACTATGGCTACACCTTC. This translates into CASSPSRPSNYGYTF. Drawing the rest from reference TRBV18 and TRBJ1-2, the complete variable domain is NAGVMQNPRHLVRRRGQEARLRCSPMKGHSHVYWYRQLPEEGLKFMVYLQKENIIDESGMPKERFSAEFPKEGPSILRIQQVVRGDSAAYFCASSPSRPSNYGYTFGSGTRLTVV.

The chain combines TRBV5-6 with TRBJ1-1; tentatively, D is TRBD1 (5 bases). Looked up from germline, CDR1 is SGHDT and CDR2 is YYEEEE. The CDR3 has 15 amino acids. V shed 3 bases and J shed 0 bases, with 12 bases lying between them. Here the CDR3 DNA reads TGTGCCAGCAGCTCGGACATAACCATGAACACTGAAGCTTTCTTT. Translated: CASSSDITMNTEAFF. Filled out from reference TRBV5-6 and TRBJ1-1, the complete variable domain reads DAGVTQSPTHLIKTRGQQVTLRCSPKSGHDTVSWYQQALGQGPQFIFQYYEEEERQRGNFPDRFSGHQFPNYSSELNVNALLLGDSALYLCASSSDITMNTEAFFGQGTRLTVV.

With regard to this clonotype: A read error may explain this, as a much larger clone is one base away. CDR3 sequence (DNA): TGTTCCAGCAGGGACAGCGGATATCAAGAGACCCAGTACTTC. Translating gives CSSRDSGYQETQYF. The V gene is TRBV2, the J gene TRBJ2-5; 7 bases agree with TRBD1. This CDR3 region has 14 residues. Germline V gene sequence: CDR1 SNHLY, CDR2 FYNNEI.

The rearrangement links TRBV7-9 to TRBJ2-1; D may be TRBD1 (7 bases). CDR1 and CDR2 (germline): SEHNR, FQNEAQ (reference sequence). CDR3 size: 17 residues. Trimming cost V 5 bases and J 8 bases, with 25 bases left between them. The CDR3 here is CASSTPGGGSWDHEQFF. In DNA form, the CDR3 reads TGTGCCAGCAGCACACCCGGAGGGGGCTCTTGGGACCATGAGCAGTTCTTC.

This clonotype appeared many times. The V and J genes are TRBV2 and TRBJ2-1; D may be TRBD2 (5 bases). The germline V gene has CDR1 SNHLY and CDR2 FYNNEI. CDR3 length: 14 amino acids. V dropped 8 bases and J dropped 3 bases, with 14 bases sitting between them. In DNA form, the CDR3 reads TGTGCCAGCGACCAGGAGCGGCTCTACAATGAGCAGTTCTTC. Translated, it gives CASDQERLYNEQFF.

J is TRBJ2-1 and V is TRBV11-2; 7 nucleotides align to TRBD2. The CDR3 covers 15 residues. Germline V CDR1 and CDR2: SGHAT, FQNNGV. The V and J ends lost 3 bases and 0 bases, in that order; junction bases with no gene match: 2. The CDR3, as DNA: TGTGCCAGCAGCTTTGGGGACTACTCCTACAATGAGCAGTTCTTC. Translated: CASSFGDYSYNEQFF.

The chain combines TRBV9 with TRBJ2-5, with 7 bases matching TRBD2. Germline V CDR1 and CDR2: SGDLS, YYNGEE. After removal of 4 bases from V and 7 bases from J, the junction contained 13 bases not matched to a gene. This CDR3 has 15 amino acids. This CDR3 reads CASSTHGGGRGTQYF. CDR3 bases: TGTGCCAGCAGCACTCATGGGGGGGGAAGGGGGACCCAGTACTTC.

This clonotype was detected ten times or more. V is TRBV7-9 and J is TRBJ1-1; D is unresolved. Trimming took off 3 bases at V and 3 bases at J, with 14 bases between the two ends. The CDR3 is 15 amino acids. Germline values: CDR1 SEHNR, CDR2 FQNEAQ (reference sequence). This CDR3 reads CASSLEDRLHTEAFF. DNA for the CDR3: TGTGCCAGCAGCTTGGAGGACCGTCTCCACACTGAAGCTTTCTTT.

With regard to this clonotype: A much larger clone differs from this one at a single base, so this may be a read error. The V gene is TRBV6-1, the J gene TRBJ2-1, with 11 bases aligning to TRBD2. Trimming removed 4 bases from V and 2 bases from J; junction bases left unmatched: 7. The CDR3 extends over 17 amino acids. Germline V lookup: CDR1 MNHNS, CDR2 SASEGT. The CDR3 nucleotides are TGTGCCAGCAGTGGGACTAGCGGGCTTCTCCCCTACAATGAGCAGTTCTTC. Its protein is CASSGTSGLLPYNEQFF.

The genes are TRBV13 and TRBJ2-2; 9 positions agree with TRBD2. Germline CDR1 and CDR2: PRHDT and FYEKMQ (reference sequence). V trimming: 6 bases; J trimming: 3 bases; junction bases outside the gene matches: 5. CDR3 length: 15 residues. For the CDR3, the DNA is TGTGCCAGCAGTCGTGCGGGAGGGTACACCGGGGAGCTGTTTTTT. Translation gives CASSRAGGYTGELFF.

This clonotype was seen many times. V and J are TRBV7-2 and TRBJ1-5; no definite D call. This CDR3 region has 15 residues. Per germline, CDR1 SGHTA and CDR2 FQGNSA. V was trimmed by 5 bases and J by 3 bases, leaving 14 bases between them. The CDR3 protein is CASSRPGGLNQPQHF. CDR3 DNA sequence: TGTGCCAGCAGCCGACCAGGCGGCCTCAATCAGCCCCAGCATTTT.